Below, 21 T cell receptor beta chains from the same sample are listed, as sequenced in a study of blood T cell repertoires in COVID-19 (dated by TCRdb to the early 2020s). Library preparation was by the immunoSEQ multiplex PCR assay. TCRdb stores this immuneACCESS table with in-frame sequences only. Part of the clones is absent; in the studies checked, under half of the shortfall reflects unresolved V genes, and no reason is known for the rest. Present in this sample are about 190,000 clones, approximately 82% of which were seen just once. Approximately 2.9% of the sample lies in the top ten. Material: peripheral blood. The receptors shown here come from a man over 45 with active or convalescent COVID-19.

The chain carries TRBV4-1 and TRBJ2-3; D possibly corresponds to TRBD2 (6 bases). Trimming took 3 bases from V and 0 from J, leaving 13 bases between them. This CDR3 contains 16 residues. Per germline, CDR1 MGHRA and CDR2 YSYEKL. DNA for the CDR3: TGCGCCAGCAGCCAGAACCCGGGGGTAAGCACAGATACGCAGTATTTT. Translated: CASSQNPGVSTDTQYF.

The gene calls are TRBV10-1 and TRBJ2-3, with 9 positions matching TRBD2. Unmatched junction bases numbered 7, after V lost 3 bases and J lost 6 bases. Germline CDR1 is WNHNN and CDR2 is SYGVQD (reference sequence). This CDR3 comprises 15 residues. DNA of the CDR3: TGCGCCAGCAGTGATATAGCGGGAGTGGCGGATACGCAGTATTTT. Its protein is CASSDIAGVADTQYF.

The gene calls are TRBV6-5 and TRBJ1-5; 7 bases line up with TRBD1. The V segment lost 10 bases and the J segment 2 bases; nucleotides outside the gene matches: 8. Looked up from germline, CDR1 is MNHEY and CDR2 is SVGAGI. This CDR3 has 14 amino acids. DNA of the CDR3: TGTGCCACCAAACAGGGGAGCGGCAATCAGCCCCAGCATTTT. Residues: CATKQGSGNQPQHF.

The chain carries TRBV7-2 and TRBJ2-5, with 8 bases aligning to TRBD2. The CDR3 runs to 14 residues. Germline-derived CDR1 and CDR2 are SGHTA and FQGNSA. After removal of 1 base from V and 9 bases from J, the junction contained 7 bases not matched to a gene. CDR3 DNA: TGTGCCAGCAGCTTAGGGACTGACGGGGGGGCCCAGTACTTC. Its protein product is CASSLGTDGGAQYF.

V usage is TRBV15 and J usage is TRBJ1-2, with a possible D match to TRBD1 (5 bases). The V end was cut by 7 bases, the J end by 7 bases, with 22 bases between. CDR3 length: 15 residues. CDR1 and CDR2 from the germline V gene are LNHNV and YYDKDF (reference sequence). CDR3 loop: CATTQGGAGTAGYTF. DNA for the CDR3: TGTGCCACCACCCAGGGAGGGGCAGGGACGGCTGGCTACACCTTC.

The chain joins TRBV10-1 to TRBJ1-1; D gene ambiguous. Germline CDR1 and CDR2: WNHNN and SYGVQD (reference sequence). CDR3 size: 14 residues. The V gene lost 3 bases and the J gene lost 2 bases, with 10 bases spanning the gap. CDR3 coding DNA: TGCGCCAGCAGTGAAGCGGGCCCTAACACTGAAGCTTTCTTT. Its protein product is CASSEAGPNTEAFF.

The DNA for the CDR3 is TGTGCCAGCAGCTTGTTTTCGGATTCACCCCTCCACTTT. It yields the protein CASSLFSDSPLHF. The chain links TRBV7-2 to TRBJ1-6; D gene ambiguous. Germline values: CDR1 SGHTA, CDR2 FQGNSA. This CDR3 region has 13 residues. V was clipped by 3 bases and J by 8 bases, with 8 bases between them.

This clone has only a few counts. The chain joins TRBV29-1 to TRBJ2-5, with 9 bases that match TRBD1. CDR1 and CDR2 from the germline V gene are SQVTM and ANQGSEA. V shed 4 bases, J shed 5 bases, and the junction held 5 bases outside the gene matches. CDR3 length: 13 residues. The CDR3, as DNA: TGCAGCGTTGGTACAGGGGGCTGGGAGACCCAGTACTTC. This gives the protein CSVGTGGWETQYF.

The chain links TRBV23-1 to TRBJ1-2; 9 positions agree with TRBD1. TRBV23-1 qualifies as an ORF whose function is uncertain. This CDR3 is 19 amino acids long. V lost 3 bases and J lost 6; bases outside the gene matches: 20. The CDR3 bases are TGCGCCAGCAGTCACTGCCCCAGGACAGGGGCTTTGACGGAAGATGGCTACACCTTC. Amino acid sequence: CASSHCPRTGALTEDGYTF.

This chain links TRBV28 with TRBJ1-2; D is ambiguous. Trimming stripped 8 bases from V and 5 bases from J, with 9 bases between. Per the germline V gene, CDR1 is MDHEN and CDR2 is SYDVKM. The CDR3 covers 11 residues. The DNA of the CDR3 is TGTGCCAGCGGCCAGATATATGGCTACACCTTC. This gives the protein CASGQIYGYTF.

V is TRBV25-1 and J is TRBJ1-1, with TRBD1 identical over 10 bases. V shed 6 bases, J shed 7 bases, and the junction held 5 bases outside the gene matches. Looked up from germline, CDR1 is MGHDK and CDR2 is SYGVNS. The CDR3 consists of 13 residues. The CDR3 sequence: CASSGTGVGEAFF. CDR3 coding DNA: TGTGCCAGCAGCGGGACAGGGGTTGGTGAAGCTTTCTTT. Using reference TRBV25-1 and TRBJ1-1 for the parts outside the CDR3, the full variable domain is EADIYQTPRYLVIGTGKKITLECSQTMGHDKMYWYQQDPGMELHLIHYSYGVNSTEKGDLSSESTVSRIRTEHFPLTLESARPSHTSQYLCASSGTGVGEAFFGQGTRLTVV.

The rearrangement joins TRBV19 to TRBJ1-1, with D hard to call. The CDR3 runs to 15 residues. Germline V gives CDR1 LNHDA, CDR2 SQIVND (reference sequence). Trimming removed 3 bases at V and 2 bases at J, with 13 bases between. CDR3 bases: TGTGCCAGTAGTATCCGGTGGAGCTTAAACACTGAAGCTTTCTTT. Translating it yields CASSIRWSLNTEAFF.

The sample holds one count of this clone. J is TRBJ1-2 and V is TRBV9; no definite D call. The CDR3 covers 14 residues. The germline V gene has CDR1 SGDLS and CDR2 YYNGEE. V lost 4 bases and J lost 6, with 16 bases in between. CDR3 sequence: CASSTRTGRDGYTF. The CDR3 DNA follows: TGTGCCAGCAGCACCCGGACGGGGAGGGATGGCTACACCTTC.

This clone turned up a few times. The V call is TRBV6-6, the J call TRBJ2-3; TRBD2 aligns across 8 bases. The V and J ends lost 6 bases and 1 base, in that order; junction bases with no gene match: 6. Germline CDR1 reads MNHNY; CDR2 reads SVGAGI (reference sequence). The CDR3 has 15 amino acids. CDR3 sequence: CASSPSGRRTDTQYF. The DNA of the CDR3 is TGTGCCAGCAGCCCTAGCGGGCGACGCACAGATACGCAGTATTTT.

V is TRBV7-8 and J is TRBJ2-1; 13 nucleotides align to TRBD2. The CDR3 spans 15 residues. V trimming: 1 base; J trimming: 11 bases; junction bases outside the gene matches: 5. From germline, CDR1 is SGHVS and CDR2 FQNEAQ. DNA for the CDR3: TGTGCCAGCAGCTTAGTAACTAGCGGGAGGGCCAAGCAGTTCTTC. This translates into CASSLVTSGRAKQFF.

The chain couples TRBV7-3 to TRBJ2-1; 8 nucleotides agree with TRBD2. CDR1 SGHTA and CDR2 FQGTGA come from the germline V gene. V lost 4 bases to trimming and J lost 3 bases; unmatched junction nucleotides: 5. The CDR3 runs 15 residues. Here the CDR3 reads CASSYRAGVYNEQFF. Here the CDR3 DNA reads TGTGCCAGCAGCTACAGAGCGGGAGTCTACAATGAGCAGTTCTTC.

This clone was picked up one time. V is TRBV5-4 and J is TRBJ2-7; 12 bases line up with TRBD2. Trimming at V came to 4 bases and at J to 4 bases, leaving 6 bases not matched to a gene. The germline CDR1 and CDR2 sequences are SGHNT and YYREEE (reference sequence). This CDR3 has 15 residues. CDR3 region: CASSRRLAGDYEQYF. CDR3 coding DNA: TGTGCCAGCAGCCGCCGACTAGCGGGAGATTACGAGCAGTACTTC.

The chain has TRBV6-2 or TRBV6-3 and TRBJ1-6, with 9 bases fitting TRBD1. With 6 bases clipped from V and 4 bases from J, the junction kept 10 bases outside the gene matches. Germline CDR1 reads MNHEY; CDR2 reads SVGEGT. This CDR3 region has 17 residues. CDR3 protein: CASSPIGTGRYNSPLHF. The CDR3 nucleotides read TGTGCCAGCAGCCCTATTGGGACAGGGAGGTATAATTCACCCCTCCACTTT.

The genes are TRBV15 and TRBJ2-1; tentatively, D is TRBD1 (6 bases). In germline, CDR1 is LNHNV, CDR2 YYDKDF (reference sequence). Trimming pared 1 base from V and 7 bases from J, leaving 14 bases between. This CDR3 is built from 15 residues. CDR3 sequence reads: CATSRVAGDENEQFF. The DNA of the CDR3 is TGTGCCACCAGCAGAGTGGCAGGGGATGAGAATGAGCAGTTCTTC.

Worth noting for this clone: The sample has other DNA sequences that encode this CDR3 too. The chain carries TRBV5-1 and TRBJ2-2; 8 bases match TRBD2. With 0 bases clipped from V and 6 bases from J, the junction kept 4 bases outside the gene matches. CDR3 length equals 15 residues. Per germline, CDR1 SGHRS and CDR2 YFSETQ. Written as DNA, the CDR3 is TGCGCCAGCAGCTTGGATCTAGCGGGTGCCGGGGAGCTGTTTTTT. Its translation: CASSLDLAGAGELFF.

The chain links TRBV27 to TRBJ2-2; D may be TRBD2 (5 bases). This CDR3 has 16 residues. The germline gives CDR1 MNHEY, CDR2 SMNVEV (reference sequence). V dropped 2 bases and J dropped 4 bases, with 14 bases sitting between them. CDR3 nucleotide sequence: TGTGCCAGCAGTTTAAGAGGGTCTAGCTCCACCGGGGAGCTGTTTTTT. Translating it yields CASSLRGSSSTGELFF.